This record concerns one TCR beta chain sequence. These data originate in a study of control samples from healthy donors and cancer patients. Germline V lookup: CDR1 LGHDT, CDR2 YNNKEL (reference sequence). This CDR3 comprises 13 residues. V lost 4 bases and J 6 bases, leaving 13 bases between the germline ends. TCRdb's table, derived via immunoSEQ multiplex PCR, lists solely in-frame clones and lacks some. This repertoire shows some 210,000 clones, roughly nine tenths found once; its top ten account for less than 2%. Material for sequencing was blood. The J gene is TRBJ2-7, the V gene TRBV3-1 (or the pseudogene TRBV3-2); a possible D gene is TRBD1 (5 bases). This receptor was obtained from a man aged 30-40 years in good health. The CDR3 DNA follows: TGTGCCAGCAGCCGACAGCCCCAGGGCGAGCAGTACTTC. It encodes CASSRQPQGEQYF.